Each of the 6 T cell receptor beta chains below was sequenced from the same sample in a study of blood T cell repertoires in COVID-19. Only in-frame clones appear in the TCRdb table, and some are missing; sequencing was by immunoSEQ multiplex PCR. This table holds about 60,000 clones, over 70% found once. Sequences were obtained from peripheral blood. The receptor source for this set is a man under 40 with COVID-19, enrolled during active disease.

V gene TRBV4-2 combines with J gene TRBJ1-6; weak D call: TRBD1 (6 bases). V was trimmed by 4 bases and J by 12 bases, leaving 10 bases between them. Germline lookup yields CDR1 LGHNA and CDR2 YNFKEQ. The CDR3 consists of 12 residues. The CDR3 DNA follows: TGTGCCAGCAGCCCTACAGGGAAACCCCTCCACTTT. Amino acid sequence: CASSPTGKPLHF.

The V gene is TRBV5-4, the J gene TRBJ2-7; possibly TRBD2 for D (7 bases). The V end was cut by 6 bases, the J end by 1 base, with 17 bases between. CDR3 length: 15 residues. CDR1 SGHNT and CDR2 YYREEE come from the germline V gene (reference sequence). The CDR3 sequence: CASTPDGGASYEQYF. The CDR3 nucleotides are TGTGCCAGCACCCCTGATGGGGGGGCATCCTACGAGCAGTACTTC.

J is TRBJ1-1 and V is TRBV7-9, with a weak D call TRBD1 (5 bases). Looked up from germline, CDR1 is SEHNR and CDR2 is FQNEAQ (reference sequence). The CDR3 runs 14 residues. Trimming removed 2 bases at V and 4 bases at J, with 11 bases between. The CDR3 DNA reads TGTGCCAGCAGCTTAATTCAGGGAGGCACTGAAGCTTTCTTT. Translation gives CASSLIQGGTEAFF.

The table lists this clone with a count of one. The chain employs TRBV7-9 and TRBJ2-7, with a possible D match to TRBD1 (6 bases). The V end lost 4 bases, the J end lost 0 bases, and 10 bases lay between the germline ends. The CDR3 runs to 14 residues. Germline V lookup: CDR1 SEHNR, CDR2 FQNEAQ (reference sequence). CDR3 DNA: TGTGCCAGCAGCTACGACAGGAGCTCCTACGAGCAGTACTTC. Translation: CASSYDRSSYEQYF. Using reference TRBV7-9 and TRBJ2-7 for the parts outside the CDR3, the full variable domain is DTGVSQNPRHKITKRGQNVTFRCDPISEHNRLYWYRQTLGQGPEFLTYFQNEAQLEKSRLLSDRFSAERPKGSFSTLEIQRTEQGDSAMYLCASSYDRSSYEQYFGPGTRLTVT.

The J gene is TRBJ2-7, the V gene TRBV14, with D unclear. With 0 bases removed from V and 4 bases from J, the gap between germline ends came to 13 bases. CDR3 size: 15 residues. Germline-derived CDR1 and CDR2 are SGHDN and FVKESK. The DNA of the CDR3 is TGTGCCAGCAGCCAAGAGGGCCACCCGTCGTACGAGCAGTACTTC. Translated: CASSQEGHPSYEQYF.

The V gene is TRBV14, the J gene TRBJ2-1; 9 bases match TRBD2. Losses at the gene ends were 2 bases for V and 9 bases for J; bases not matched to a gene: 5. In germline, CDR1 is SGHDN, CDR2 FVKESK. The CDR3 totals 14 residues. The CDR3 loop reads CASSQWREGGEQFF. The CDR3 coding sequence is TGTGCCAGCAGCCAATGGCGGGAGGGCGGTGAGCAGTTCTTC. The full variable domain, with the rest looked up from reference TRBV14 and TRBJ2-1, is EAGVTQFPSHSVIEKGQTVTLRCDPISGHDNLYWYRRVMGKEIKFLLHFVKESKQDESGMPNNRFLAERTGGTYSTLKVQPAELEDSGVYFCASSQWREGGEQFFGPGTRLTVL.